This TCR beta chain is drawn from a study of response to subunit inactivated influenza vaccine. Overall study findings and caveats: That few new T cells are recruited by each seasonal influenza vaccination was the authors' suggestion.

In its sample, this clonotype was seen many times. Its specificity is not known. In TCRdb, the RT-PCR reads were re-called with MiXCR into one record per CDR3 protein. The sample records about 570,000 distinct CDR3 sequences, around 10% being singletons. V gave up 6 bases and J gave up 2 bases; unmatched junction bases: 14. In germline, CDR1 is MNHNS, CDR2 SASEGT. This CDR3 comprises 17 residues. The data were also submitted as part of a second study, on T cells expressing NK-cell markers. Per that paper: TCR beta libraries carry UMIs added by 5'RACE template switching. Seven sequenced donors out of eight were HCMV-seropositive, one seronegative. An anti-gamma-delta TCR antibody restricted sorting to alpha-beta TCR T cells in several experiments. A few donors' CD3+CD56-NKG2C+ cells were dominated by the same clonotypes.

The receptor was isolated from a man aged 50 to 60 who received an inactivated influenza vaccine. The chain carries TRBV6-1 and TRBJ2-3; TRBD1 aligns across 7 bases. The input for sequencing was PBMCs from blood, taken on the day of vaccination. CDR3 in DNA: TGTGCCAGCAGCTCACCTTTTACAGGGGCTACCACAGATACGCAGTATTTT. Encoded protein: CASSSPFTGATTDTQYF.